These 26 T cell receptor beta chains came from one sample sequenced in a study of CD8 T cells in Susac syndrome. Reverse transcription of roughly 0.5 to 1 ug RNA used random hexamers. TCRdb re-called the immunoSEQ multiplex PCR reads through MiXCR, storing one row per CDR3 protein. The sample comprises roughly 190,000 distinct CDR3 sequences, about 94% of which are singletons, and approximately 0.1% rests with the top ten. The sequenced material came from CD4+ T cells from PBMCs. These receptors were obtained from a human donor with Susac syndrome.

The chain links TRBV7-4 to TRBJ2-6; 7 bases agree with TRBD1. Germline CDR1 SGHVT, CDR2 SQSDAQ. The CDR3 contains 17 residues. V gave up 6 bases and J gave up 0 bases; unmatched junction bases: 8. Here the CDR3 reads CASSRQGYLSGANVLTF. Here the CDR3 DNA reads TGTGCCAGCAGTAGACAGGGCTATCTCTCTGGGGCCAACGTCCTGACTTTC.

The CDR3 nucleotides read TGTGCCAGCAGCGTGATCAACACCGGGGAGCTGTTTTTT. It translates to CASSVINTGELFF. V gene TRBV9 combines with J gene TRBJ2-2; D is unresolved. This CDR3 spans 13 amino acids. Germline CDR1 SGDLS, CDR2 YYNGEE. With 2 bases removed from V and 2 bases from J, the gap between germline ends came to 4 bases.

The chain is built from TRBV6-6 and TRBJ2-1, with D unresolved. Germline assignment: CDR1 MNHNY and CDR2 SVGAGI (reference sequence). CDR3 size: 12 residues. Deletions cut 4 bases from V and 8 bases from J, with 9 bases between. CDR3 DNA: TGTGCCAGCAGTTTATCTCAATATGAGCAGTTCTTC. Translating gives CASSLSQYEQFF.

The chain joins TRBV7-9 to TRBJ1-2; 9 bases align to TRBD1. This CDR3 is built from 14 residues. CDR1 SEHNR and CDR2 FQNEAQ come from the germline V gene (reference sequence). The ends lost 6 bases at V and 5 bases at J; junction bases unmatched: 7. The chain's CDR3 is CASRTTGTGYGYTF. CDR3 DNA: TGTGCCAGCAGAACAACCGGGACAGGGTATGGCTACACCTTC.

The chain is built from TRBV4-2 and TRBJ2-3; 10 bases are shared with TRBD2. J lost 4 bases, V lost 4 bases, and 5 bases had no gene match. This CDR3 is 15 amino acids long. Per the germline V gene, CDR1 is LGHNA and CDR2 is YNFKEQ. For the CDR3, the DNA is TGTGCCAGCAGCCCTTCTAGCGGGGGACCAGATACGCAGTATTTT. The encoded protein is CASSPSSGGPDTQYF.

This chain links TRBV7-9 with TRBJ1-2; TRBD1 matches at 8 bases. This CDR3 spans 14 amino acids. CDR1 SEHNR and CDR2 FQNEAQ come from the germline V gene (reference sequence). The junction had 8 bases not matched to a gene; V was cut back by 3 bases and J by 8 bases. Written as DNA, the CDR3 is TGTGCCAGCAGCTTGGGTCGGACAGGGTCCGGCTACACCTTC. It translates to CASSLGRTGSGYTF.

The rearrangement joins TRBV6-5 to TRBJ2-1, with no clear D. CDR3 length: 11 residues. The germline CDR1 and CDR2 sequences are MNHEY and SVGAGI. V was shortened by 5 bases and J by 9 bases, with 8 bases between the two germline ends. The CDR3 sequence is CASSDRFEQFF. CDR3 nucleotides: TGTGCCAGCAGTGATCGCTTTGAGCAGTTCTTC.

The CDR3 sequence: CSVAGGPNYGYTF. The CDR3 DNA sequence: TGCAGCGTTGCCGGAGGTCCTAACTATGGCTACACCTTC. The chain has TRBV29-1 and TRBJ1-2; D not certain. Germline CDR1 reads SQVTM; CDR2 reads ANQGSEA. Trimming took 4 bases from V and 0 from J, leaving 9 bases between them. This CDR3 has 13 amino acids.

This sequence joins TRBV20-1 and TRBJ2-7; 12 bases are a match to TRBD2. Germline trimming cut 1 base from V and 3 bases from J; bases unmatched to any gene: 16. This CDR3 spans 19 amino acids. Per the germline V gene, CDR1 is DFQATT and CDR2 is SNEGSKA (reference sequence). The CDR3 loop reads CSARASLAGGSRIYYEQYF. CDR3 bases: TGCAGTGCTAGAGCCTCACTAGCGGGGGGCTCTCGGATTTACTACGAGCAGTACTTC.

This clonotype was picked up one time. CDR3 coding DNA: TGTGCCAGCAGCTTGTTGCTACTCTCTGGGGCCAACGTCCTGACTTTC. Encoded protein: CASSLLLLSGANVLTF. The V gene is TRBV5-8, the J gene TRBJ2-6; D not certain. V was cut by 1 base and J by 0 bases, with 8 bases left in between. This CDR3 is built from 16 residues. Germline loops: CDR1 SGHTS, CDR2 YDEGEE.

The rearrangement joins TRBV7-9 to TRBJ1-4; D is ambiguous. V lost 0 bases and J 6 bases, leaving 2 bases between the germline ends. The CDR3 is made up of 12 amino acids. Germline-derived CDR1 and CDR2 are SEHNR and FQNEAQ (reference sequence). The CDR3 DNA reads TGTGCCAGCAGCTTAGCCGATGAAAAACTGTTTTTT. It is translated as CASSLADEKLFF.

The chain carries TRBV28 and TRBJ1-4; D possibly corresponds to TRBD1 (5 bases). Per the germline V gene, CDR1 is MDHEN and CDR2 is SYDVKM. V shed 8 bases and J shed 7 bases, with 17 bases lying between them. The CDR3 contains 14 residues. CDR3 coding DNA: TGTGCCAGCGTTGCTCCGAGGGGCGGTGAAAAACTGTTTTTT. Its protein is CASVAPRGGEKLFF.

The chain joins TRBV29-1 to TRBJ2-3; D ambiguous. In germline, CDR1 is SQVTM, CDR2 ANQGSEA. V was shortened by 2 bases and J by 2 bases, with 11 bases between the two germline ends. The CDR3 is made up of 14 amino acids. The CDR3 nucleotides read TGCAGCGTTGAACCGCGGTGGACCACAGATACGCAGTATTTT. It translates to CSVEPRWTTDTQYF.

This chain uses TRBV20-1 with TRBJ2-3, with 11 bases lining up with TRBD2. CDR1 DFQATT and CDR2 SNEGSKA come from the germline V gene (reference sequence). The V gene end was trimmed by 7 bases and the J gene end by 0 bases; junction bases not matched to a gene: 6. CDR3 length: 15 amino acids. The CDR3 DNA reads TGCAGTGTTATGACTAGCGGGGAAAGCACAGATACGCAGTATTTT. As protein: CSVMTSGESTDTQYF.

The chain employs TRBV5-1 and TRBJ2-1; D unclear. This CDR3 has 12 amino acids. Trimming shortened V by 2 bases and J by 5 bases, and 5 bases separated the two germline ends. Germline V gene data show CDR1 as SGHRS and CDR2 as YFSETQ. This CDR3 reads CASSFRNNEQFF. Here the CDR3 DNA reads TGCGCCAGCAGCTTCCGGAACAATGAGCAGTTCTTC.

CDR3 amino acids: CASSQSGTGSNQPQHF. The CDR3 region has the DNA TGTGCCAGCAGCCAATCCGGGACAGGGAGCAATCAGCCCCAGCATTTT. The chain is built from TRBV3-1 and TRBJ1-5, with 9 bases identical to TRBD1. The V and J ends lost 2 bases and 1 base, in that order; junction bases with no gene match: 3. This CDR3 is 16 amino acids long. CDR1 and CDR2 (germline): LGHDT, YNNKEL (reference sequence). Based on the CDR3 plus reference TRBV3-1 and TRBJ1-5, the full variable domain is DTAVSQTPKYLVTQMGNDKSIKCEQNLGHDTMYWYKQDSKKFLKIMFSYNNKELIINETVPNRFSPKSPDKAHLNLHINSLELGDSAVYFCASSQSGTGSNQPQHFGDGTRLSIL.

The chain links TRBV5-4 to TRBJ2-3; D gene unclear. The germline gives CDR1 SGHNT, CDR2 YYREEE (reference sequence). CDR3 length: 13 amino acids. V was cut by 4 bases and J by 3 bases, with 9 bases left in between. In nucleotides, the CDR3 is TGTGCCAGCAGCATAGCCCCGACAGATACGCAGTATTTT. Amino acids: CASSIAPTDTQYF.

This clonotype appeared a single time. The J gene is TRBJ2-3, the V gene TRBV9, with D possibly being TRBD1 or TRBD2 (5 bases each). Germline lookup yields CDR1 SGDLS and CDR2 YYNGEE. Trimming took 1 base from V and 2 from J, leaving 11 bases between them. This CDR3 spans 15 amino acids. DNA for the CDR3: TGTGCCAGCAGCGTATCGGGGCCGGACACAGATACGCAGTATTTT. Protein: CASSVSGPDTDTQYF.

V and J are TRBV27 and TRBJ2-3; 10 bases align to TRBD2. Germline CDR1 MNHEY, CDR2 SMNVEV (reference sequence). V lost 5 bases, J lost 0 bases, and 8 bases stayed unmatched. The CDR3 sequence is 17 residues long. The CDR3 loop is CASSRPGLAPSTDTQYF. The CDR3 DNA reads TGTGCCAGCAGTAGACCGGGACTAGCGCCCAGCACAGATACGCAGTATTTT.

The rearrangement uses TRBV3-1 and TRBJ2-1, with a possible D match to TRBD2 (7 bases). Trimming took off 1 base at V and 7 bases at J, with 14 bases between the two ends. Germline V gives CDR1 LGHDT, CDR2 YNNKEL (reference sequence). The CDR3 sequence is 15 residues long. CDR3 sequence (DNA): TGTGCCAGCAGCCAAGTGGGGGGGGCCCCTAATGAGCAGTTCTTC. It codes for CASSQVGGAPNEQFF.

The chain couples TRBV25-1 to TRBJ1-2, with a possible D match to TRBD1 (5 bases). The CDR3 is 16 residues long. V gave up 6 bases and J gave up 5 bases, with 22 bases separating them. Germline V gene sequence: CDR1 MGHDK, CDR2 SYGVNS. This CDR3 reads CASSPPGAVLGYGYTF. The CDR3 DNA reads TGTGCCAGCAGCCCGCCTGGGGCGGTCCTCGGTTATGGCTACACCTTC.

The V and J genes are TRBV24-1 and TRBJ1-2; 9 bases align to TRBD1. Germline V lookup: CDR1 KGHDR, CDR2 SFDVKD. The CDR3 is made up of 14 amino acids. Trimming at V came to 3 bases and at J to 5 bases, leaving 3 bases not matched to a gene. Here the CDR3 DNA reads TGTGCCACCAGTGATACGGACAGGGGATATGGCTACACCTTC. Protein sequence: CATSDTDRGYGYTF.

The V and J genes are TRBV5-1 and TRBJ2-1; D might be TRBD2 (6 bases). The CDR3 extends over 15 amino acids. The V gene's germline CDR1 is SGHRS and CDR2 YFSETQ. The V end lost 5 bases, the J end lost 7 bases, and 19 bases lay between the germline ends. DNA for the CDR3: TGCGCCAGCAGGTCGACGGGGGTCCCGGAGAATGAGCAGTTCTTC. Translating it yields CASRSTGVPENEQFF.

The gene calls are TRBV30 and TRBJ2-7; D is perhaps TRBD1 (6 bases). The CDR3 length is 11 residues. V dropped 4 bases and J dropped 7 bases, with 11 bases sitting between them. Germline-derived CDR1 and CDR2 are GTSNPN and SVGIG (reference sequence). CDR3 nucleotide sequence: TGTGCCTGGACAGGGGATCGGGAGCAGTACTTC. Translated: CAWTGDREQYF.

The V gene is TRBV4-1, the J gene TRBJ1-5, with D unclear. Per the germline V gene, CDR1 is MGHRA and CDR2 is YSYEKL. The V and J ends lost 2 bases and 2 bases respectively, with 16 bases between them. The length of the CDR3 is 17 residues. The CDR3 loop reads CASSQIPTWRGNQPQHF. The DNA for the CDR3 is TGCGCCAGCAGCCAAATTCCTACATGGCGGGGCAATCAGCCCCAGCATTTT.

V gene TRBV27 combines with J gene TRBJ1-2; the match to TRBD1 covers 7 bases. This CDR3 region has 14 residues. Germline values: CDR1 MNHEY, CDR2 SMNVEV (reference sequence). V trimming: 7 bases; J trimming: 7 bases; junction bases outside the gene matches: 12. CDR3 amino acids: CASTHAKGAAGYTF. For the CDR3, the DNA is TGTGCCAGCACTCACGCTAAGGGGGCTGCTGGCTACACCTTC.